A selection of T cell receptor beta chains follows, all from one sample in a study of cytomegalovirus exposure and HLA in healthy donors. The repertoire was sequenced with immunoSEQ multiplex PCR; TCRdb's copy has only in-frame clones and lacks some. Among some 90,000 clones, about two thirds were seen once, and the ten largest hold around 8%. Specimen: PBMCs. These receptors originate from a man aged 55 to 69 in good health and CMV-seronegative. CDR3s include the opening cysteine and the closing phenylalanine or tryptophan. Each record gives: clone size, V gene, J gene, D gene, CDR3 protein, CDR3 DNA. A D gene is named only where the DNA matches it firmly. Expanded clones are given a class, and other clones once, few, many or no size at all.

>NA|TRBV27|TRBJ2-2|NA
CASSFQGYAGELFF
TGTGCCAGCAGTTTTCAGGGGTACGCCGGGGAGCTGTTTTTT
>NA|TRBV10-1|TRBJ2-3|TRBD2
CASSDLRGVEDTQYF
TGCGCCAGCAGTGATTTGCGGGGGGTTGAAGATACGCAGTATTTT
>NA|TRBV28|TRBJ2-1|TRBD2
CASSFRLAGVGEQFF
TGTGCCAGCAGTTTCCGGTTAGCGGGAGTGGGGGAGCAGTTCTTC
>NA|TRBV11-3|TRBJ2-2|NA
CASSLGTGELFF
TGTGCCAGCAGCTTAGGGACTGGGGAGCTGTTTTTT
>NA|TRBV29-1|TRBJ2-1|NA
CSVDRTTGGCRTGRRGRSCEQFF
TGCAGCGTTGATAGGACCACGGGGGGGTGTCGGACAGGTCGTCGTGGGCGTTCGTGTGAGCAGTTCTTC
>NA|TRBV25-1|TRBJ1-2|TRBD1
CASSDPGQAPYGYTF
TGTGCCAGCAGTGACCCCGGACAGGCGCCCTATGGCTACACCTTC
>NA|TRBV9|TRBJ1-1|NA
CASSVADRRGEAFF
TGTGCCAGCAGCGTAGCGGACCGTCGGGGTGAAGCTTTCTTT
>NA|TRBV15|TRBJ2-3|NA
CATSRDLSYTQYF
TGTGCCACCAGCAGAGATCTATCCTATACGCAGTATTTT
>NA|TRBV10-3|TRBJ2-1|NA
CAISELASSYNEQFF
TGTGCCATCAGTGAGTTGGCTAGCTCCTACAATGAGCAGTTCTTC
>NA|TRBV5-1|TRBJ2-7|NA
CASTGSSYEQYF
TGCGCCAGCACCGGGAGCTCCTACGAGCAGTACTTC
>NA|TRBV5-1|TRBJ2-3|NA
CASSRFGVLDTQYF
TGCGCCAGCAGTAGATTCGGGGTTTTGGATACGCAGTATTTT
>NA|TRBV29-1|TRBJ2-7|TRBD2
CSVDLDPGLAGVEQYF
TGCAGCGTTGACCTAGATCCGGGACTAGCGGGAGTTGAGCAGTACTTC
>many|TRBV6-6|TRBJ2-6|TRBD1
CASSLATGSNVLTF
TGTGCCAGCAGTCTCGCGACAGGGTCCAACGTCCTGACTTTC
>NA|TRBV5-1|TRBJ2-7|NA
CASSSQGLQVPYYEQYF
TGCGCCAGCAGCTCTCAGGGTCTCCAGGTCCCCTACTACGAGCAGTACTTC
>NA|TRBV30|TRBJ1-2|NA
CAWSVAHAGYGYTF
TGTGCCTGGAGTGTAGCCCACGCCGGCTATGGCTACACCTTC
>NA|TRBV5-6|TRBJ2-2|NA
CASSLQIAVTNTGELFF
TGTGCCAGCAGCCTGCAGATAGCGGTTACTAACACCGGGGAGCTGTTTTTT
>NA|TRBV15|TRBJ2-1|TRBD2
CATSTLAGKDNEQFF
TGTGCCACCAGTACCCTAGCGGGAAAGGACAATGAGCAGTTCTTC
>NA|TRBV4-3|TRBJ1-2|NA
CASSQIHTNYGYTF
TGCGCCAGCAGCCAAATCCACACTAACTATGGCTACACCTTC
>NA|TRBV10-3|TRBJ2-7|TRBD2
CAISEFGTSGAYEQYF
TGTGCCATCAGTGAGTTCGGGACTAGCGGAGCCTACGAGCAGTACTTC
>NA|TRBV7-2|TRBJ2-2|NA
CASSLGGTSNTGELFF
TGTGCCAGCAGCTTAGGGGGCACTAGCAACACCGGGGAGCTGTTTTTT
>NA|TRBV5-3|TRBJ1-1|NA
CARKQCYTEAFF
TGTGCCAGAAAACAGTGCTACACTGAAGCTTTCTTT
>few|TRBV2|TRBJ2-7|NA
CASIYSRNSPPGEQYF
TGTGCCAGCATTTATAGTAGGAACTCCCCCCCGGGGGAGCAGTACTTC
>once|TRBV19|TRBJ1-5|TRBD1
CASNRGPDQPQHF
TGTGCCAGCAACAGGGGGCCGGATCAGCCCCAGCATTTT
>NA|TRBV6-1|TRBJ2-7|NA
CASSDWNRRRSYEQYF
TGTGCCAGCAGTGATTGGAATAGGAGAAGAAGTTACGAGCAGTACTTC
>NA|TRBV9|TRBJ2-2|TRBD1
CASSEGQGAEAGELFF
TGTGCCAGCAGCGAGGGTCAGGGGGCGGAAGCCGGGGAGCTGTTTTTT
>NA|TRBV7-9|TRBJ2-3|NA
CASSLVGSGSLIADTQYF
TGTGCCAGCAGCTTAGTTGGATCGGGATCACTAATCGCAGATACGCAGTATTTT
>NA|TRBV5-8|TRBJ2-1|TRBD2
CASSPAGLAGGPVEQFF
TGTGCCAGCAGCCCGGCGGGACTAGCGGGAGGGCCGGTTGAGCAGTTCTTC
>NA|TRBV5-1|TRBJ2-1|NA
CASSLSDEQFF
TGCGCCAGCAGCTTGAGCGATGAGCAGTTCTTC
>NA|TRBV7-2|TRBJ1-5|NA
CASSLRGLGNQPQHF
TGTGCCAGCAGCTTAAGGGGTCTGGGCAATCAGCCCCAGCATTTT
>NA|TRBV5-1|TRBJ1-1|NA
CASSLVIGLNTEAFF
TGCGCCAGCAGCTTGGTGATCGGTTTGAACACTGAAGCTTTCTTT
>NA|TRBV18|TRBJ1-1|NA
CASTSAIGYPFF
TGTGCCAGCACCTCTGCCATCGGGTATCCTTTCTTT
>NA|TRBV5-4|TRBJ2-2|TRBD2
CASRPVRAGGFTGELFF
TGTGCCAGCAGGCCTGTTCGGGCGGGAGGCTTCACCGGGGAGCTGTTTTTT
>NA|TRBV27|TRBJ2-3|TRBD2
CASSSSGGPDTQYF
TGTGCCAGCAGTTCTAGCGGGGGGCCAGATACGCAGTATTTT
>once|TRBV7-7|TRBJ2-2|TRBD1
CASSRVRGTGELFF
TGTGCTAGCAGCCGAGTCAGGGGGACCGGGGAGCTGTTTTTT
>NA|TRBV30|TRBJ2-7|TRBD1
CAWSVGTGGSYEQYF
TGTGCCTGGAGTGTAGGGACAGGAGGATCCTACGAGCAGTACTTC
>NA|TRBV6-5|TRBJ2-1|NA
CATKAWSDEQFF
TGTGCCACCAAAGCGTGGAGCGATGAGCAGTTCTTC
>once|TRBV6-5|TRBJ2-5|NA
CASRELLQETQYF
TGTGCCAGCAGAGAACTCCTCCAAGAGACCCAGTACTTC
>NA|TRBV7-9|TRBJ2-2|NA
CANSGTQNSGELFF
TGTGCCAACTCCGGGACACAGAACTCCGGGGAGCTGTTTTTT